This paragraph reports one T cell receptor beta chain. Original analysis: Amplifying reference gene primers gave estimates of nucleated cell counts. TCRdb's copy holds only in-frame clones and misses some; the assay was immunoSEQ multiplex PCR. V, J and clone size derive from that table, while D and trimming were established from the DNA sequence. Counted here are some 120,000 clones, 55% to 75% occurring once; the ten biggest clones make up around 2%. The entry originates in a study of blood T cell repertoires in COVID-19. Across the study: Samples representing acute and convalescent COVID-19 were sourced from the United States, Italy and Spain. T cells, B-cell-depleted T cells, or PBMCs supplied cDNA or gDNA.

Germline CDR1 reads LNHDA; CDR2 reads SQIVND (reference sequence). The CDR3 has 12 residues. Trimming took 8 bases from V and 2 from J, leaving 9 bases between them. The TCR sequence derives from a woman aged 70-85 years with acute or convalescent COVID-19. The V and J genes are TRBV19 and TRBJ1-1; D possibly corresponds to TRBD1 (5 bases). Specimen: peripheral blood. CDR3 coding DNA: TGTGCCAGTCGACAGAAAAACACTGAAGCTTTCTTT. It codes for CASRQKNTEAFF.